A single sample gave rise to the 8 T cell receptor beta chains below, sequenced in a study of post-analysis software for immune sequencing data. General observations from the study: TRBV segments more frequent in patients than in controls numbered five and included TRBV5-6, TRBV5-1 and TRBV20-1.

The TCR beta cDNA libraries contained unique molecular identifiers. TCRdb re-called the PCR reads through MiXCR, storing one row per CDR3 protein. Of 350,000 to 450,000 distinct CDR3 sequences listed, less than 35% are singletons. These TCRs are of unknown antigen specificity. Sequencing used blood. Receptor source: a girl aged 5-17 years with multiple sclerosis.

The table lists this clonotype with a few counts. The J gene is TRBJ1-1, the V gene TRBV7-2; D unclear. Trimming pared 1 base from V and 7 bases from J, leaving 10 bases between. The CDR3 totals 13 residues. Germline values: CDR1 SGHTA, CDR2 FQGNSA. The CDR3 nucleotides read TGTGCCAGCAGCTTAGGTCCCACTCTTGAAGCTTTCTTT. This gives the protein CASSLGPTLEAFF.

This chain joins TRBV5-1 and TRBJ2-4, with 9 bases aligning to TRBD1. The CDR3 has 18 residues. The germline CDR1 and CDR2 sequences are SGHRS and YFSETQ. J was trimmed by 0 bases and V by 1 base; bases with no gene match: 8. The CDR3 DNA reads TGCGCCAGCAGCTTGAGGACAGGGGTATATCCAGCCAAAAACATTCAGTACTTC. Protein: CASSLRTGVYPAKNIQYF.

This clonotype showed up just once. Compared with germline, one end of the junction differs, possibly owing to a read error. The genes are TRBV12-3 or TRBV12-4 and TRBJ2-3; D is ambiguous. The CDR3 runs 14 residues. CDR3 DNA: TGTGCCAGCAGTTTGGGGTATGGCACAGATGCGCAGTATTTT. It encodes CASSLGYGTDAQYF.

This clonotype has just a few counts. The chain links TRBV20-1 to TRBJ2-7, with TRBD1 matching 8 bases. The CDR3 length is 13 residues. Germline assignment: CDR1 DFQATT and CDR2 SNEGSKA (reference sequence). V was pared by 3 bases and J by 0 bases, with 1 base of the junction left unmatched. The CDR3 sequence is CSARTGVSYEQYF. CDR3 DNA: TGCAGTGCTAGGACAGGGGTCTCCTACGAGCAGTACTTC.

The V call is TRBV12-5, the J call TRBJ2-3, with D maybe TRBD2 (6 bases). CDR3 length: 16 residues. Between the trimmed V and J ends, which lost 7 bases and 5 bases, there was a span of 22 bases. Germline V gene sequence: CDR1 LGHNT, CDR2 FRNRAP. CDR3 sequence: CASADGGRAQRDTQYF. In DNA, the CDR3 is TGTGCTAGTGCCGACGGAGGGAGAGCGCAGAGAGATACGCAGTATTTT. Combining the CDR3 with reference TRBV12-5 and TRBJ2-3 gives the whole variable domain DARVTQTPRHKVTEMGQEVTMRCQPILGHNTVFWYRQTMMQGLELLAYFRNRAPLDDSGMPKDRFSAEMPDATLATLKIQPSEPRDSAVYFCASADGGRAQRDTQYFGPGTRLTVL.

This chain uses TRBV20-1 with TRBJ1-2; unclear D gene. From germline, CDR1 is DFQATT and CDR2 SNEGSKA (reference sequence). V was pared by 5 bases and J by 0 bases, with 13 bases between. The CDR3 runs to 14 residues. The CDR3 is CSALTGFPNYGYTF. The CDR3 DNA reads TGCAGTGCTTTAACCGGGTTCCCTAACTATGGCTACACCTTC.

The chain combines TRBV12-3 or TRBV12-4 with TRBJ1-5; 8 bases align to TRBD1. The CDR3 extends over 14 amino acids. V shed 6 bases and J 6 bases; nucleotides not matched to a gene: 7. The CDR3 nucleotides are TGTGCCAGCAGAGGACAGGGAGCGGGTCAGCCCCAGCATTTT. Its translation: CASRGQGAGQPQHF.

Worth noting for this clonotype: A much larger clone is a single base away; this may be a read error. The genes are TRBV20-1 and TRBJ2-3, with D possibly matching TRBD1 (5 bases). Germline CDR1 is DFQATT and CDR2 is SNEGSKA (reference sequence). The V gene lost 1 base and the J gene lost 5 bases, with 13 bases spanning the gap. The CDR3 covers 14 residues. The CDR3 region has the DNA TGCAGTGCTAGAGGGGCTAACCAGGGAGATACGCAGTATTTT. Translation: CSARGANQGDTQYF.